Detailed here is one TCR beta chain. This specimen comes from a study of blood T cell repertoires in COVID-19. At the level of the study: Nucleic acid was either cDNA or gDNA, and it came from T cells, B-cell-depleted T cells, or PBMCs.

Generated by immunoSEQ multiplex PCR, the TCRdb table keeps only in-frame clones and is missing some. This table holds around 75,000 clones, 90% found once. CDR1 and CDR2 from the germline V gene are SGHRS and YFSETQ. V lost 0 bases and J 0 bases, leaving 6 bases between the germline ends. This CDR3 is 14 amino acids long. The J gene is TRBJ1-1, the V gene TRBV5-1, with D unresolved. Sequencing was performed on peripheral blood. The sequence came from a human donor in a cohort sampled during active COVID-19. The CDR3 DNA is TGCGCCAGCAGCTTGGGTAGCCTGAACACTGAAGCTTTCTTT. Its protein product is CASSLGSLNTEAFF.